The 3 T cell receptor beta chains reported below all come from one sample, sequenced in a study of blood T cells in healthy people across ages. Primers used in a second PCR of about 7 to 12 cycles were a sample-barcoded 5' primer and a J-beta primer mix. TCRdb reprocessed the 5' RACE reads via MiXCR and lists one record per CDR3 protein. Among over a million distinct CDR3 sequences listed, around 25% were seen once. The data were also submitted as part of a second study, on T cells of mothers and their children.

Sequenced: blood. The receptors derive from a girl between 2 and 10 years old in good health.

On this clonotype itself: The junction departs from germline at one end; a sequencing error may be responsible. This chain uses TRBV20-1 with TRBJ2-4; a possible D gene is TRBD1 (5 bases). Germline CDR1 reads DFQATT; CDR2 reads SNEGSKA (reference sequence). The CDR3 runs 12 residues. CDR3 protein: CSASPGINIKYF. Here the CDR3 DNA reads TGCAGTGCTAGTCCAGGGATAAACATTAAGTACTTC.

V gene TRBV7-9 combines with J gene TRBJ2-1; possibly TRBD1 for D (6 bases). The CDR3 contains 15 residues. CDR1 is SEHNR and CDR2 is FQNEAQ in the germline V gene (reference sequence). V was pared by 4 bases and J by 8 bases, with 18 bases between. The CDR3 is CASSSDRKPPHEQFF. DNA of the CDR3: TGTGCCAGCAGCTCGGACAGAAAGCCACCCCATGAGCAGTTCTTC.

As DNA, the CDR3 is TGTGCCAGCAGTGGGCAGGGACAGGGGGGCCACAATGAGCAGTTCTTC. Its translation: CASSGQGQGGHNEQFF. The chain couples TRBV6-1 to TRBJ2-1, with 11 bases identical to TRBD1. V dropped 4 bases and J dropped 5; count of bases not matched to a gene: 7. Germline CDR1 MNHNS, CDR2 SASEGT. CDR3 length: 16 amino acids.